This TCR beta chain is drawn from a study of post-analysis software for immune sequencing data. Study-wide points: Significantly lower normalized Chao1 diversity was seen in multiple sclerosis patients than in controls.

With respect to this clonotype: What it binds is not known.

Every TCR beta cDNA library bore unique molecular identifiers. TCRdb called the PCR reads again in MiXCR, with one record for every CDR3 protein. The top ten hold more than 4% of the sample, which has some 240,000 distinct CDR3 sequences, about 40% seen once. This clonotype was obtained from a girl under 18 with multiple sclerosis. Sequencing was performed on blood.

The CDR3 sequence is CSAGRGQDYGYTF. CDR3 bases: TGCAGTGCTGGGAGGGGACAGGACTATGGCTACACCTTC. The chain combines TRBV20-1 with TRBJ1-2; TRBD1 matches 8 bases. The CDR3 has 13 residues. V lost 5 bases, J lost 3 bases, and 5 bases stayed unmatched. Germline V gene lookup returns CDR1 DFQATT and CDR2 SNEGSKA (reference sequence).